Reported below is one T cell receptor (beta chain). Antigen: not known. The data were obtained in a study of blood T cells in healthy people across ages. Whole-study results and caveats: Long-lived donors had more naive CD4+ cells and higher diversity than aged donors.

The use of a sample-barcoded 5' primer and a J-beta primer mix characterized a second PCR of roughly 7 to 12 cycles. TCRdb ran MiXCR on the 5' RACE reads and lists one entry per CDR3 protein. Among about 1.1 million distinct CDR3 sequences, around two fifths were seen once, and the ten largest hold 13%. The sequence came from a man between 18 and 35 years old in good health. Specimen: blood.

CDR3 DNA: TGCGCCAGCAGCCAAGAGAACAGGAGGAGCTCCTACAATGAGCAGTACTTC. It encodes CASSQENRRSSYNEQYF. The chain links TRBV4-3 to TRBJ2-1; D is perhaps TRBD1 or TRBD2 (5 bases each). The last part of the DNA fits TRBJ2-7 better; the J call may be wrong. Germline CDR1 and CDR2: LGHNA and YSLEER. This CDR3 comprises 17 residues.